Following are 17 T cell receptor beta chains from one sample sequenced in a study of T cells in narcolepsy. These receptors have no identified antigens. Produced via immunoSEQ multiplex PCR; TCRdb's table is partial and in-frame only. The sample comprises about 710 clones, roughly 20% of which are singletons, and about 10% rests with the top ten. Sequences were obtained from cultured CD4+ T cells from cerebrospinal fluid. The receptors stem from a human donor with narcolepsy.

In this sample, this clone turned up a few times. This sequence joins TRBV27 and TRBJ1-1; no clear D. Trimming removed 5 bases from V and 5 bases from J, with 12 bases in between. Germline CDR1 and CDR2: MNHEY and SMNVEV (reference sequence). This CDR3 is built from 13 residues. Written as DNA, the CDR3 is TGTGCCAGCAGTCCGCCCCTTCGGACTGAAGCTTTCTTT. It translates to CASSPPLRTEAFF.

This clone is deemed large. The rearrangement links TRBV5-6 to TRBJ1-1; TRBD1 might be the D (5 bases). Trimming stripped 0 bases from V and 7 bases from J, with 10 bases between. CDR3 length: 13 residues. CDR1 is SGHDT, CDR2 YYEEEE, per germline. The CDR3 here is CASSLVKRGEAFF. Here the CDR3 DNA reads TGTGCCAGCAGCTTGGTAAAAAGGGGTGAAGCTTTCTTT.

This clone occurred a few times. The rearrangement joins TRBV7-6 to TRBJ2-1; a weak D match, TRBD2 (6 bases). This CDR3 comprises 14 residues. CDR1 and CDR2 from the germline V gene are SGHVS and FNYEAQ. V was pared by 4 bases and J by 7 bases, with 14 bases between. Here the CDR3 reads CASSSRAGNNEQFF. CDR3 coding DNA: TGTGCCAGCAGCTCCCGGGCGGGGAATAATGAGCAGTTCTTC.

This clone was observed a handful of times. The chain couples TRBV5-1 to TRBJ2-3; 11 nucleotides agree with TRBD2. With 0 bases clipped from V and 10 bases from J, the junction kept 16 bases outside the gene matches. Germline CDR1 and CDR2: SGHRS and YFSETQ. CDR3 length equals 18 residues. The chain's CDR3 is CASSLGASRLAGGRAQYF. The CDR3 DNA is TGCGCCAGCAGCTTGGGGGCTAGTCGGCTAGCGGGAGGAAGAGCGCAGTATTTT.

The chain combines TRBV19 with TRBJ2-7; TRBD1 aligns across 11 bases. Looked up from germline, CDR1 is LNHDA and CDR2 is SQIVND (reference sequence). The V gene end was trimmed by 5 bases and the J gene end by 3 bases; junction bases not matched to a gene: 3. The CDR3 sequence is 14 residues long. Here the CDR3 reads CASSSGTGGYEQYF. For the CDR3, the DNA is TGTGCCAGTAGTTCCGGGACAGGGGGCTACGAGCAGTACTTC.

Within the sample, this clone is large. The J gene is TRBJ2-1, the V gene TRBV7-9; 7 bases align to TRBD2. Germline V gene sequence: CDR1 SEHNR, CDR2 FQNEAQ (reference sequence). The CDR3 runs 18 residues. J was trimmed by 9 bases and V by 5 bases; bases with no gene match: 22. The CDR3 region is CASSRGGGTPPPPREQFF. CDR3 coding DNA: TGTGCCAGCAGCCGGGGCGGGGGTACGCCTCCTCCACCGCGTGAGCAGTTCTTC.

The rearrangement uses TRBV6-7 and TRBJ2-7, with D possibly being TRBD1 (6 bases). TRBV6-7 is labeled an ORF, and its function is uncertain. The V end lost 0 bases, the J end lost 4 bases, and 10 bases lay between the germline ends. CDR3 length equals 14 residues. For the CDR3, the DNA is TGTGCCAGCAGTTACTCTCAGGGGTCGTACGAGCAGTACTTC. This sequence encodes CASSYSQGSYEQYF.

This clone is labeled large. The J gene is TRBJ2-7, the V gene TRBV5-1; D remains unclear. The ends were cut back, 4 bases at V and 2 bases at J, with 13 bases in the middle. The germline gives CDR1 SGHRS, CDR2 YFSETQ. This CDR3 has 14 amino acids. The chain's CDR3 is CASSLEWVAYEQYF. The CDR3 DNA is TGCGCCAGCAGCCTAGAGTGGGTAGCCTACGAGCAGTACTTC.

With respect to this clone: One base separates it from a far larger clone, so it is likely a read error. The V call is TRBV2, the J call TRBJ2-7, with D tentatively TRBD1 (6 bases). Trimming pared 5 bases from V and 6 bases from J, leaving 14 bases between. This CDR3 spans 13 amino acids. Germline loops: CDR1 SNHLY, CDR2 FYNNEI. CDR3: CASSSQGAPEQYF. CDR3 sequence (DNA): TGTGCCAGCAGTTCACAGGGAGCCCCCGAGCAGTACTTC.

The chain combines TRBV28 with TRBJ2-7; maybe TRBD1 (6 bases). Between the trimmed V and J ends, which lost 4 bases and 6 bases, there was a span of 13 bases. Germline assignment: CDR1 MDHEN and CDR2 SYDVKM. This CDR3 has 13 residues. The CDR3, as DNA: TGTGCCAGCAGTTCACAGGGAACCCCCGAGCAGTACTTC. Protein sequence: CASSSQGTPEQYF.

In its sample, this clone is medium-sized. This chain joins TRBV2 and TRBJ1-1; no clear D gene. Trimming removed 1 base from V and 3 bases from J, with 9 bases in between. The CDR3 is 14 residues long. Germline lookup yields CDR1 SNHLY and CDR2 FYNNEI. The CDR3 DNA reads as TGTGCCAGCAGTGAAGTGGCGGGATACACTGAAGCTTTCTTT. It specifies CASSEVAGYTEAFF.

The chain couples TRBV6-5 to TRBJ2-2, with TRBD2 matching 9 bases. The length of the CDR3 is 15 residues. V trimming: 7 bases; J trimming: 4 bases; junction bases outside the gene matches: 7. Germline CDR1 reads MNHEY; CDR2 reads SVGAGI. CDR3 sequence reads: CASKGGREGTGELFF. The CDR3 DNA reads TGTGCCAGCAAAGGAGGGCGGGAGGGCACCGGGGAGCTGTTTTTT.

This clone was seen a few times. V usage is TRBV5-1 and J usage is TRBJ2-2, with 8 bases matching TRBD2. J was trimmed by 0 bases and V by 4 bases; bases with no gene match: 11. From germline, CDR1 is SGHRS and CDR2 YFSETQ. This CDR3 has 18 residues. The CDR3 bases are TGCGCCAGCAGCCACGCGGGAGTTAGCGGGACGAACACCGGGGAGCTGTTTTTT. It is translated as CASSHAGVSGTNTGELFF.

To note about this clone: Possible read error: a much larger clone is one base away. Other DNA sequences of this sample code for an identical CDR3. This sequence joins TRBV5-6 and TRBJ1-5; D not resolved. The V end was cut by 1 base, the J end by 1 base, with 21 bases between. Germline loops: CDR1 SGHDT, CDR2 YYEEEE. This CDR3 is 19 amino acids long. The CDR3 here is CASSLFLLPEGGSNQPQHF. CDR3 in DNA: TGTGCCAGCAGCTTGTTTTTGTTACCCGAGGGTGGGAGCAATCAGCCCCAGCATTTT.

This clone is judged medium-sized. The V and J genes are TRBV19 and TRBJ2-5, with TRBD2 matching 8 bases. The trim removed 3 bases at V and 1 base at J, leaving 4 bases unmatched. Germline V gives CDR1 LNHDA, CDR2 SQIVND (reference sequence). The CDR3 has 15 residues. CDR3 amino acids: CASSIRGGTQETQYF. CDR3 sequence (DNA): TGTGCCAGTAGTATTCGGGGGGGCACCCAAGAGACCCAGTACTTC. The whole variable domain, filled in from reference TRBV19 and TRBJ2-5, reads DGGITQSPKYLFRKEGQNVTLSCEQNLNHDAMYWYRQDPGQGLRLIYYSQIVNDFQKGDIAEGYSVSREKKESFPLTVTSAQKNPTAFYLCASSIRGGTQETQYFGPGTRLLVL.

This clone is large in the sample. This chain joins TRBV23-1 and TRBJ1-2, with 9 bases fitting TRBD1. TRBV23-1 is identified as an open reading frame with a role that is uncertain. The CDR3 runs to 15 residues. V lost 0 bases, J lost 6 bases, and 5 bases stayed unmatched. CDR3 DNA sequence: TGCGCCAGCAGTCAATCAACGACAGGGGGACATGGCTACACCTTC. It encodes CASSQSTTGGHGYTF.

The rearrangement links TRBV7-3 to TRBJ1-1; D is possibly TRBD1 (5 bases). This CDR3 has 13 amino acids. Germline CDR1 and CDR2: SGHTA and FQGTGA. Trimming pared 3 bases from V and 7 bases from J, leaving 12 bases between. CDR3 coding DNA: TGTGCCAGCAGCTTTGGTCCGGGGGGTGAAGCTTTCTTT. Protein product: CASSFGPGGEAFF.